The 20 T cell receptor beta chains listed next were all sequenced from one sample in a study of PD-1 blockade in classical Hodgkin lymphoma. Measured with immunoSEQ multiplex PCR; TCRdb has only the in-frame clones, and not every one. The sample holds about 76,000 clones, around 90% seen once. Following autologous stem cell transplantation, relapse occurred in every patient, and exposure to brentuximab vedotin varied. Sequences were derived from peripheral blood mononuclear cells (PBMCs), sampled at baseline. These receptors were taken from a human donor with classical Hodgkin lymphoma.

This chain joins TRBV28 and TRBJ1-5; weak D call: TRBD1 (6 bases). Germline CDR1 and CDR2: MDHEN and SYDVKM. This CDR3 is built from 14 residues. Trimming took 7 bases from V and 4 from J, leaving 14 bases between them. As DNA, the CDR3 is TGTGCCAGCATCCCGGACAGAAGAAATCAGCCCCAGCATTTT. Translating gives CASIPDRRNQPQHF.

The chain carries TRBV4-2 and TRBJ2-7, with D unclear. The CDR3 is 15 residues long. Trimming took off 4 bases at V and 1 base at J, with 14 bases between the two ends. Germline V lookup: CDR1 LGHNA, CDR2 YNFKEQ. The DNA for the CDR3 is TGTGCCAGCAGCCCCCGGCTGGGGATGTCCTACGAGCAGTACTTC. Protein: CASSPRLGMSYEQYF.

This chain connects TRBV4-1 to TRBJ2-1; 7 bases match TRBD2. Germline trimming cut 7 bases from V and 5 bases from J; bases unmatched to any gene: 8. Germline V gives CDR1 MGHRA, CDR2 YSYEKL. The CDR3 spans 14 residues. As DNA, the CDR3 is TGCGCCAGCAAAAGTTTAGCGGGCCACAATGAGCAGTTCTTC. It codes for CASKSLAGHNEQFF.

The chain uses TRBV15 and TRBJ1-5, with D uncertain. CDR1 LNHNV and CDR2 YYDKDF come from the germline V gene (reference sequence). V was pared by 2 bases and J by 8 bases, with 13 bases between. This CDR3 has 14 residues. The DNA for the CDR3 is TGTGCCACCAGCAGAAGACAACGATCGGAGCCCCAGCATTTT. Translating gives CATSRRQRSEPQHF.

The chain links TRBV6-6 to TRBJ2-4, with 7 bases that match TRBD1. The V gene's germline CDR1 is MNHNY and CDR2 SVGAGI (reference sequence). The V and J ends lost 5 bases and 10 bases, in that order; junction bases with no gene match: 14. The CDR3 spans 15 residues. The CDR3 coding sequence is TGTGCCAGCAGTCTTGGTGTGGAAGGGGGCCTTATTCAGTACTTC. It encodes CASSLGVEGGLIQYF.

This clone is a singleton in its sample. This chain links TRBV5-1 with TRBJ2-7; 8 nucleotides match TRBD1. CDR3 length: 15 amino acids. Germline lookup yields CDR1 SGHRS and CDR2 YFSETQ. V was pared by 0 bases and J by 3 bases, with 5 bases of the junction left unmatched. The CDR3 sequence is CASSLGDRRNYEQYF. The CDR3 DNA sequence: TGCGCCAGCAGCTTGGGGGACAGGAGAAACTACGAGCAGTACTTC. Full variable domain (outside the CDR3, taken from reference TRBV5-1 and TRBJ2-7): KAGVTQTPRYLIKTRGQQVTLSCSPISGHRSVSWYQQTPGQGLQFLFEYFSETQRNKGNFPGRFSGRQFSNSRSEMNVSTLELGDSALYLCASSLGDRRNYEQYFGPGTRLTVT.

CDR3 loop: CADSGIREGYEQYF. The CDR3 DNA is TGCGCCGACAGTGGCATTCGGGAGGGCTACGAGCAGTACTTC. This chain joins TRBV5-1 and TRBJ2-7, with TRBD2 matching over 8 bases. CDR3 length: 14 residues. In germline, CDR1 is SGHRS, CDR2 YFSETQ. The ends lost 10 bases at V and 3 bases at J; junction bases unmatched: 12.

The chain has TRBV4-3 and TRBJ2-1; D is unclear. CDR3 length: 15 residues. Germline V CDR1 and CDR2: LGHNA, YSLEER. V shed 2 bases and J shed 5 bases, with 13 bases lying between them. CDR3 amino acids: CASSQIGLTHNEQFF. CDR3 nucleotides: TGCGCCAGCAGCCAAATTGGTCTAACCCACAATGAGCAGTTCTTC.

The V and J genes are TRBV19 and TRBJ1-4; the D is unclear. Per germline, CDR1 LNHDA and CDR2 SQIVND (reference sequence). V dropped 5 bases and J dropped 3 bases, with 13 bases sitting between them. The CDR3 length is 15 residues. CDR3 protein: CASSLPSTANEKLFF. The CDR3 DNA reads as TGTGCCAGTAGTTTACCCAGTACGGCTAATGAAAAACTGTTTTTT.

This chain joins TRBV5-8 and TRBJ2-7; 8 bases fit TRBD2. The CDR3 loop spans 14 amino acids. V was pared by 4 bases and J by 6 bases, with 9 bases of the junction left unmatched. CDR1 and CDR2 (germline): SGHTS, YDEGEE. DNA of the CDR3: TGTGCCAGCAGCGCGGGACTAGAGGCGGGCGAGCAGTACTTC. This gives the protein CASSAGLEAGEQYF.

This clone was detected once. This sequence joins TRBV6-1 and TRBJ2-3; D gene uncertain. The germline CDR1 and CDR2 sequences are MNHNS and SASEGT. The CDR3 is 13 amino acids. Trimming cost V 9 bases and J 1 base, with 11 bases left between them. DNA of the CDR3: TGTGCCAGAAGTCGGTCTCGCACAGATACGCAGTATTTT. Protein product: CARSRSRTDTQYF.

The chain joins TRBV5-1 to TRBJ1-2; D might be TRBD1 (5 bases). The CDR3 has 15 residues. Trimming took 3 bases from V and 6 from J, leaving 18 bases between them. Germline values: CDR1 SGHRS, CDR2 YFSETQ. The CDR3 DNA sequence: TGCGCCAGCAGCTGGGAACCGGGAGCGGGGGATGGCTACACCTTC. Its translation is CASSWEPGAGDGYTF.

The chain combines TRBV7-6 with TRBJ1-1, with D unresolved. The germline V gene encodes CDR1 SGHVS and CDR2 FNYEAQ. The CDR3 covers 13 residues. The V gene lost 1 base and the J gene lost 9 bases, with 12 bases spanning the gap. CDR3 protein: CASSLEEWEKAFF. CDR3 bases: TGTGCCAGCAGCTTAGAAGAATGGGAGAAAGCTTTCTTT.

The chain couples TRBV9 to TRBJ2-7, with 8 bases matching TRBD2. The CDR3 consists of 15 residues. Germline-derived CDR1 and CDR2 are SGDLS and YYNGEE. Trimming cost V 4 bases and J 2 bases; bases outside gene matches: 8. Written as DNA, the CDR3 is TGTGCCAGCAGCCCTTGGGACGGGAGGGCCTACGAGCAGTACTTC. It encodes CASSPWDGRAYEQYF. The full variable domain, with the rest looked up from reference TRBV9 and TRBJ2-7, is DSGVTQTPKHLITATGQRVTLRCSPRSGDLSVYWYQQSLDQGLQFLIQYYNGEERAKGNILERFSAQQFPDLHSELNLSSLELGDSALYFCASSPWDGRAYEQYFGPGTRLTVT.

In DNA, the CDR3 is TGTGCCAGCACTACGGGTGGACAGGGACGTAGACAGCCCCAGCATTTT. Amino acid sequence: CASTTGGQGRRQPQHF. This chain uses TRBV28 with TRBJ1-5; the match to TRBD1 covers 8 bases. Unmatched junction bases numbered 15, after V lost 7 bases and J lost 7 bases. CDR1 is MDHEN and CDR2 is SYDVKM in the germline V gene. The CDR3 runs to 16 residues. The entire variable domain, with the rest obtained from reference TRBV28 and TRBJ1-5, is as follows: DVKVTQSSRYLVKRTGEKVFLECVQDMDHENMFWYRQDPGLGLRLIYFSYDVKMKEKGDIPEGYSVSREKKERFSLILESASTNQTSMYLCASTTGGQGRRQPQHFGDGTRLSIL.

This chain connects TRBV6-1 to TRBJ2-7; the match to TRBD2 covers 7 bases. CDR3 length equals 13 residues. Germline values: CDR1 MNHNS, CDR2 SASEGT. V trimming: 3 bases; J trimming: 4 bases; junction bases outside the gene matches: 3. The CDR3 is CASSEREQYEQYF. The DNA for the CDR3 is TGTGCCAGCAGTGAGCGGGAGCAGTACGAGCAGTACTTC.

The chain uses TRBV4-2 and TRBJ2-2; no firm D call. With 0 bases removed from V and 6 bases from J, the gap between germline ends came to 11 bases. Looked up from germline, CDR1 is LGHNA and CDR2 is YNFKEQ. The CDR3 has 15 residues. CDR3 in amino acids: CASSQDQQIAGELFF. The CDR3 region has the DNA TGTGCCAGCAGCCAAGACCAGCAGATCGCCGGGGAGCTGTTTTTT.

This clone was observed a handful of times. V gene TRBV2 combines with J gene TRBJ1-1; D not certain. The germline V gene encodes CDR1 SNHLY and CDR2 FYNNEI. V was cut by 1 base and J by 3 bases, with 12 bases left in between. The CDR3 sequence is 15 residues long. CDR3 bases: TGTGCCAGCAGTGAAGAATGGGCCCGGGACACTGAAGCTTTCTTT. Protein sequence: CASSEEWARDTEAFF.

The chain combines TRBV2 with TRBJ1-1; D gene ambiguous. Germline V CDR1 and CDR2: SNHLY, FYNNEI. This CDR3 has 11 residues. The V end lost 4 bases, the J end lost 6 bases, and 6 bases lay between the germline ends. CDR3 in amino acids: CASSGGAEAFF. The CDR3 region has the DNA TGTGCCAGCAGTGGCGGGGCTGAAGCTTTCTTT.

J is TRBJ1-2 and V is TRBV2; 7 bases agree with TRBD1. Germline values: CDR1 SNHLY, CDR2 FYNNEI. V shed 6 bases and J 4 bases; nucleotides not matched to a gene: 5. The CDR3 totals 13 residues. The CDR3 coding sequence is TGTGCCAGCAGCCCCGGGACAGCCTATGGCTACACCTTC. This encodes CASSPGTAYGYTF.